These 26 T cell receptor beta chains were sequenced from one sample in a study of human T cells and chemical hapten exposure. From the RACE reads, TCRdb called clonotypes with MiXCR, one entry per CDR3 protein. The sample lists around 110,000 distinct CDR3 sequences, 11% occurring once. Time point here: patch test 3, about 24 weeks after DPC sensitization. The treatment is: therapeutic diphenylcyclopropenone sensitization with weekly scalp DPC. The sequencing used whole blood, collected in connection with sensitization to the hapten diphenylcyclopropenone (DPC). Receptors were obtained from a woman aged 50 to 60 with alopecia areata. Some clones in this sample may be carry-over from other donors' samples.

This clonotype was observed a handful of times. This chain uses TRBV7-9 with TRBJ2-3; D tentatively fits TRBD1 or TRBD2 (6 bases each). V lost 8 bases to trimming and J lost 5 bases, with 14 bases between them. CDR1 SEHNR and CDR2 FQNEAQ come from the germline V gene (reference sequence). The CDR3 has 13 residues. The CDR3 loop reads CASWGPEGDTQYF. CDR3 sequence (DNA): TGTGCCAGCTGGGGGCCGGAGGGAGATACGCAGTATTTT.

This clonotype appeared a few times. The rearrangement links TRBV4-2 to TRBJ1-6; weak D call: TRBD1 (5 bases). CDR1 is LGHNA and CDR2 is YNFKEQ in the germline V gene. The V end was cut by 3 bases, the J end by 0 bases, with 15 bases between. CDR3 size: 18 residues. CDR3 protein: CASSQTAQESSYNSPLHF. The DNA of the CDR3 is TGTGCCAGCAGCCAGACAGCTCAGGAGAGCTCCTATAATTCACCCCTCCACTTT.

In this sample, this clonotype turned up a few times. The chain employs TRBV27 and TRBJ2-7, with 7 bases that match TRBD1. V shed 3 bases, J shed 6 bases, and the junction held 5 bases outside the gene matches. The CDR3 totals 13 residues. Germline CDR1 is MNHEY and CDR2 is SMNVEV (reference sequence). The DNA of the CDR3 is TGTGCCAGCAGTTTCTTGAACAGGGGCGAGCAGTACTTC. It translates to CASSFLNRGEQYF.

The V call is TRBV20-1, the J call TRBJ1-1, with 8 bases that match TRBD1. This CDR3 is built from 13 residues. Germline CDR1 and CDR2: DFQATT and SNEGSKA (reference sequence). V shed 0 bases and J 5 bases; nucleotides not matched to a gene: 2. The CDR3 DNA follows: TGCAGTGCTAGAGAACAGGGGGAAACTGAAGCTTTCTTT. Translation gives CSAREQGETEAFF.

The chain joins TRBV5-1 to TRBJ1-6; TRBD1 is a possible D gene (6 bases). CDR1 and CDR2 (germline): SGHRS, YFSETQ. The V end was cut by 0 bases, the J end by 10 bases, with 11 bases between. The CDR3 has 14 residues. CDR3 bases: TGCGCCAGCAGCTTGGGAACAGGGAAATCACCCCTCCACTTT. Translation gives CASSLGTGKSPLHF.

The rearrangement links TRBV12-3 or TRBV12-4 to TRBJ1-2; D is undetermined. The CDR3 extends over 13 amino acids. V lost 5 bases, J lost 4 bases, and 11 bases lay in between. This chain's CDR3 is CASSGRGVYGYTF. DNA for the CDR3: TGTGCCAGCAGTGGCAGAGGCGTCTATGGCTACACCTTC.

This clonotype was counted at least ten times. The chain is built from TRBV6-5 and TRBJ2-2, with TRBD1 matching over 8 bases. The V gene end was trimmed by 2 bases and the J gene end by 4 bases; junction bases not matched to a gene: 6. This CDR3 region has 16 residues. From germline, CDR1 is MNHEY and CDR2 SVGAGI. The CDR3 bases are TGTGCCAGCAGTTACCCGACAGGGGCGGGCACCGGGGAGCTGTTTTTT. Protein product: CASSYPTGAGTGELFF.

CDR3 sequence reads: CASSVGTGLQPQHF. In DNA form, the CDR3 reads TGTGCCAGCAGCGTAGGGACAGGGTTGCAGCCCCAGCATTTT. The chain combines TRBV9 with TRBJ1-5; 8 bases map to TRBD1. CDR1 is SGDLS, CDR2 YYNGEE, per germline. CDR3 length: 14 amino acids. The V and J ends lost 0 bases and 7 bases, in that order; junction bases with no gene match: 3.

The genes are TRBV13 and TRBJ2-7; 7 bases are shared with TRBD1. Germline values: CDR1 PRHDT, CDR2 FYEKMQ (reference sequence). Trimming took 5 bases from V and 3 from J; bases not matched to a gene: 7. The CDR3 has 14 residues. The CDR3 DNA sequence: TGTGCCAGCAGCCCAGGGACAGCGCTCTACGAGCAGTACTTC. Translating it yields CASSPGTALYEQYF.

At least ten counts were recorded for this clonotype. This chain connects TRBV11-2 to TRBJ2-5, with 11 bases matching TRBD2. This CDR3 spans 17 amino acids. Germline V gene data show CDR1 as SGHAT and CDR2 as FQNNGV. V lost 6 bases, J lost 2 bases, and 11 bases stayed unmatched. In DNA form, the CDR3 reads TGTGCCAGCAGTTTACTACTAGCGGGAGAGAATCAAGAGACCCAGTACTTC. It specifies CASSLLLAGENQETQYF.

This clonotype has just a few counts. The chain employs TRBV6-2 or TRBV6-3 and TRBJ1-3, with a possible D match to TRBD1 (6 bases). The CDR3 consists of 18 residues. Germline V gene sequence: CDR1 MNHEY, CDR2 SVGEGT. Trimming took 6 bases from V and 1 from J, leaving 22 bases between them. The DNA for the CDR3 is TGTGCCAGCAGAGAACGGACAGACAATGTACCGTCTGGAAACACCATATATTTT. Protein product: CASRERTDNVPSGNTIYF.

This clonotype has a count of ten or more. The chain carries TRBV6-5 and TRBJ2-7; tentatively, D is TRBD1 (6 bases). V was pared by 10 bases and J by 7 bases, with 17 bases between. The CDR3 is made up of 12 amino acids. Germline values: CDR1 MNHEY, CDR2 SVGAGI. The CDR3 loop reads CATAQGGLEQYF. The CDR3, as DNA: TGTGCCACAGCACAAGGGGGATTAGAGCAGTACTTC.

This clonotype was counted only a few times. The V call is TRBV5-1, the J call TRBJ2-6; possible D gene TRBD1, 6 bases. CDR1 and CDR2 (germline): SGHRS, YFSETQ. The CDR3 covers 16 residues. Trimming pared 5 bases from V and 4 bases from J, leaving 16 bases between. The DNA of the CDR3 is TGCGCCAGCAGAACCTTCCCAGGGGCCGGGGCCAACGTCCTGACTTTC. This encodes CASRTFPGAGANVLTF. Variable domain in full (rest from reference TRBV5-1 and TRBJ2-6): KAGVTQTPRYLIKTRGQQVTLSCSPISGHRSVSWYQQTPGQGLQFLFEYFSETQRNKGNFPGRFSGRQFSNSRSEMNVSTLELGDSALYLCASRTFPGAGANVLTFGAGSRLTVL.

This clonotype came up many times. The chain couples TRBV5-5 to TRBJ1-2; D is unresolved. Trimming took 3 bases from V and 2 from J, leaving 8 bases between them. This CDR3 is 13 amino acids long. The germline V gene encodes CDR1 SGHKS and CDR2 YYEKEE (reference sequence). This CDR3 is CASSYRENYGYTF. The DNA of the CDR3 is TGTGCCAGCAGCTACAGAGAAAACTATGGCTACACCTTC.

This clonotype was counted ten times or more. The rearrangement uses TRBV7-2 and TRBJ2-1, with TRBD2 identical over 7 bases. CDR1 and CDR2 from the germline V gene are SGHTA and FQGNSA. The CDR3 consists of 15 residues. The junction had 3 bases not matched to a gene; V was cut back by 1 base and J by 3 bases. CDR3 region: CASSLGAGVYNEQFF. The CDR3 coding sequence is TGTGCCAGCAGCTTAGGGGCGGGAGTCTACAATGAGCAGTTCTTC.

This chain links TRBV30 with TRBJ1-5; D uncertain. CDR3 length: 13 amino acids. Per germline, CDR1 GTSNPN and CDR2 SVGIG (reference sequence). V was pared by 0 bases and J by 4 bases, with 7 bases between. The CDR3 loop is CAWSVLGNQPQHF. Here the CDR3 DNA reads TGTGCCTGGAGTGTTCTTGGTAATCAGCCCCAGCATTTT.

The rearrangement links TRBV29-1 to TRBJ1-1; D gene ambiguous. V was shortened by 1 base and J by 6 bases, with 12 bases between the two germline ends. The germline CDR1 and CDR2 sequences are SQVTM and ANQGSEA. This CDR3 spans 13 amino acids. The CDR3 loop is CSVEGRVGAEAFF. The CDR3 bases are TGCAGCGTTGAAGGCCGGGTCGGGGCTGAAGCTTTCTTT.

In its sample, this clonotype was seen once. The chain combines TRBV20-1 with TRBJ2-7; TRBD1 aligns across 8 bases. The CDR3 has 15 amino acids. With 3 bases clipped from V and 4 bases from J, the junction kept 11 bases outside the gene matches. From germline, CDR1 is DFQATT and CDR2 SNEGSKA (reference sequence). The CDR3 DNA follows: TGCAGTGCTAGTGATTGGGTGACAGGGGCGTACGAGCAGTACTTC. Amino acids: CSASDWVTGAYEQYF.

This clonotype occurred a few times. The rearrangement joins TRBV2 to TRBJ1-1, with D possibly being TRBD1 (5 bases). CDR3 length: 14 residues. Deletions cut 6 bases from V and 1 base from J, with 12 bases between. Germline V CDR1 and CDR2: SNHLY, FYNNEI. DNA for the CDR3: TGTGCCAGCAGCAGTTCAGGACAGAACACTGAAGCTTTCTTT. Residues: CASSSSGQNTEAFF.

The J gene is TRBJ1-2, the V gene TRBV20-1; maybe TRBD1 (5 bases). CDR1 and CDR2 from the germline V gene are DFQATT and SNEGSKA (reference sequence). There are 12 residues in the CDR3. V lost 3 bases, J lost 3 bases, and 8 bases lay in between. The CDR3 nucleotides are TGCAGTGCTAGGGAGGGGTACTATGGCTACACCTTC. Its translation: CSAREGYYGYTF.

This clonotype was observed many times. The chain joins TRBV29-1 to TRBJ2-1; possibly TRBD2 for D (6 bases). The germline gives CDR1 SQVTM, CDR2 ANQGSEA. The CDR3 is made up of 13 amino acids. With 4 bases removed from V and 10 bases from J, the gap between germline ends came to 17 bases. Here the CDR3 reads CSVGGLARREQFF. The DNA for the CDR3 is TGCAGCGTTGGTGGGCTAGCGCGACGGGAGCAGTTCTTC.

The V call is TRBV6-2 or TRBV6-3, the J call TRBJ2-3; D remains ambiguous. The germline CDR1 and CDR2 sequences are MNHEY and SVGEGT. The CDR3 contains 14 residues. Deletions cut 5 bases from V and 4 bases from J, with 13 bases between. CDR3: CASSRAHAADTQYF. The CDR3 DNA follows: TGTGCCAGCAGTCGCGCCCATGCCGCAGATACGCAGTATTTT.

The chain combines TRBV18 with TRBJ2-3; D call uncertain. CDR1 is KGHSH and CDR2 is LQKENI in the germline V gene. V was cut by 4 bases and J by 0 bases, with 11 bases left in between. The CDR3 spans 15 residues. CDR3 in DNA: TGTGCCAGCTCACGCCAGACTGGAAGCACAGATACGCAGTATTTT. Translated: CASSRQTGSTDTQYF.

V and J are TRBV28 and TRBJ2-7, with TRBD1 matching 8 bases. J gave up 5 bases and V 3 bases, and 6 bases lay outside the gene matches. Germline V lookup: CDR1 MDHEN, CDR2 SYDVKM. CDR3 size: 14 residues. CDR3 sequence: CASSFLDRDHEQYF. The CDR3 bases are TGTGCCAGCAGTTTTTTGGACAGGGACCACGAGCAGTACTTC.

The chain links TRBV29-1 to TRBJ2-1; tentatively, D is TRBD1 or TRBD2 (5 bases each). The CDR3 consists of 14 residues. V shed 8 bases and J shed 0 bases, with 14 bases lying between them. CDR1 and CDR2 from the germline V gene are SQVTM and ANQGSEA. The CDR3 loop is CSLGTESSYNEQFF. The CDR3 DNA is TGCAGCCTGGGGACGGAAAGCTCCTACAATGAGCAGTTCTTC.

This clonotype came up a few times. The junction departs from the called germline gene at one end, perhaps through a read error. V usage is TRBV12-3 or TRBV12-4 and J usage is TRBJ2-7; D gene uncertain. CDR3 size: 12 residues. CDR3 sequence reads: CASSLDMYEQYF. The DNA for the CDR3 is TGTGCCAGCAGCTTAGACATGTACGAGCAGTACTTC.